This T cell receptor (beta chain) was identified during a study of early T cells in non-severe SARS-CoV-2 infection. TCRdb re-called the 5' RACE reads through MiXCR, storing one row per CDR3 protein. This repertoire shows 35,000 to 45,000 distinct CDR3 sequences, about 5.9% found once; its top ten account for more than 7.5%. This clonotype was counted many times. The sample was whole blood, taken at baseline. This clonotype was sampled from an adult who was a healthcare worker with PCR-confirmed SARS-CoV-2 infection or an uninfected control (not recorded which).

CDR3 nucleotides: TGTGCCGCCTCGGACAGATCCTACGAGCAGTACTTC. Its protein is CAASDRSYEQYF. The chain links TRBV3-1 to TRBJ2-7; TRBD1 might be the D (6 bases). Germline values: CDR1 LGHDT, CDR2 YNNKEL (reference sequence). Trimming cost V 11 bases and J 1 base, with 12 bases left between them. The CDR3 runs to 12 residues.